These T cell receptor beta chains were read from a single sample in a study of shared clonotypes between healthy human individuals. The repertoire was sequenced with immunoSEQ multiplex PCR; TCRdb's copy has only in-frame clones and lacks some. The table records around 1.9 million clones, approximately 94% of them present only once. The sequenced sample consisted of naive CD8+ T cells from PBMCs. Receptor source: a man between 18 and 29 years old in good health. Some clones in this sample may be carry-over from other donors' samples. The CDR3 runs from the conserved cysteine through the conserved F or W. A D gene is named only where the DNA matches it firmly. Some rows have no size entry. The others give once, few or many, or a class for an expanded clone.

>TRBV4-1|NA|TRBJ2-2|NA
CASSQVRGLKANTGELFF
TGCGCCAGCAGCCAAGTGAGAGGACTGAAAGCGAACACCGGGGAGCTGTTTTTT
>TRBV28|TRBD2|TRBJ2-3|NA
CASSYVPTSGVTDTQYF
TGTGCCAGCAGTTATGTCCCGACTAGCGGGGTCACAGATACGCAGTATTTT
>TRBV7-9|NA|TRBJ2-6|NA
CASSNVLGANVLTF
TGTGCCAGCAGTAATGTTCTAGGGGCCAACGTCCTGACTTTC
>TRBV9|TRBD2|TRBJ2-1|NA
CASSAPLAGPYNEQFF
TGTGCCAGCAGCGCGCCCCTAGCGGGACCCTACAATGAGCAGTTCTTC
>TRBV7-9|TRBD1|TRBJ2-1|NA
CASSLQGADEQFF
TGTGCCAGCAGCTTGCAGGGGGCGGATGAGCAGTTCTTC
>TRBV13|TRBD2|TRBJ2-1|NA
CASSWARGAGVSYNEQFF
TGTGCCAGCAGCTGGGCCCGGGGAGCGGGAGTCTCCTACAATGAGCAGTTCTTC
>TRBV13|TRBD1|TRBJ2-7|NA
CASSPRTGSYEQYF
TGTGCCAGCAGCCCAAGGACAGGTTCCTACGAGCAGTACTTC
>TRBV6-5|NA|TRBJ2-7|few
CASSYSSSYEQYF
TGTGCCAGCAGTTACTCGTCCAGCTACGAGCAGTACTTC
>TRBV4-1|TRBD1|TRBJ2-7|NA
CASSQSRDRVDYEQYF
TGCGCCAGCAGCCAATCACGGGACAGGGTGGATTACGAGCAGTACTTC
>TRBV7-9|TRBD2|TRBJ2-3|NA
CASSLAGLVADTQYF
TGTGCCAGCAGCTTAGCGGGACTAGTTGCAGATACGCAGTATTTT
>TRBV2|NA|TRBJ2-7|once
CASSEGLGSYEQYF
TGTGCCAGCAGTGAGGGGTTGGGGAGTTACGAGCAGTACTTC
>TRBV7-6|NA|TRBJ2-5|NA
CASSFKLKETQYF
TGTGCCAGCAGCTTTAAACTTAAAGAGACCCAGTACTTC
>TRBV7-6|NA|TRBJ2-1|once
CASSYQGLANDGKQFF
TGTGCCAGCAGCTATCAGGGACTGGCCAATGACGGGAAGCAGTTCTTC
>TRBV19|NA|TRBJ2-7|NA
CASSTYRASSYEQYF
TGTGCCAGTAGTACCTATCGGGCCAGCTCCTACGAGCAGTACTTC
>TRBV27|NA|TRBJ1-5|NA
CASSLSAGDDSNQPQHF
TGTGCCAGCAGTTTATCAGCCGGAGACGATAGCAATCAGCCCCAGCATTTT
>TRBV25-1|NA|TRBJ1-1|NA
CASSPVGGTEAFF
TGTGCCAGCAGTCCAGTGGGAGGAACTGAAGCTTTCTTT
>TRBV6-1|NA|TRBJ2-7|few
CASRQYEQYF
TGTGCCAGCAGACAGTACGAGCAGTACTTC
>TRBV9|TRBD1|TRBJ2-1|NA
CASSVDGTGSYNEQFF
TGTGCCAGCAGCGTAGATGGGACAGGGTCTTACAATGAGCAGTTCTTC
>TRBV27|NA|TRBJ2-7|NA
CASSPGYYEQYF
TGTGCCAGCAGCCCTGGCTACTACGAGCAGTACTTC
>TRBV19|NA|TRBJ2-1|NA
CASSMTHTDEQFF
TGTGCCAGTAGTATGACCCATACAGATGAGCAGTTCTTC
>TRBV5-1|NA|TRBJ2-4|NA
CASSLYSSGENIQYF
TGCGCCAGCAGCTTGTATAGTAGTGGTGAAAACATTCAGTACTTC
>TRBV6-5|NA|TRBJ2-5|NA
CASSDSGGGETQYF
TGTGCCAGCAGTGACTCCGGGGGCGGAGAGACCCAGTACTTC
>TRBV27|NA|TRBJ2-7|NA
CASSFALTHYEQYF
TGTGCCAGCAGTTTCGCATTGACCCACTACGAGCAGTACTTC
>TRBV28|TRBD1|TRBJ1-3|NA
CASRNLPGQDDLHSGNTIYF
TGTGCCAGCAGAAACCTACCGGGACAGGACGACCTACACTCTGGAAACACCATATATTTT
>TRBV5-8|NA|TRBJ1-1|NA
CASSPTANTEAFF
TGTGCCAGCAGCCCGACTGCGAACACTGAAGCTTTCTTT
>TRBV2|TRBD1|TRBJ2-7|NA
CASSEAPGTGIYEQYF
TGTGCCAGCAGTGAAGCCCCCGGGACAGGGATATACGAGCAGTACTTC
>TRBV5-6|NA|TRBJ1-4|NA
CASSLMSGATKLFF
TGTGCCAGCAGCTTGATGTCCGGGGCGACAAAACTGTTTTTT
>TRBV28|NA|TRBJ2-7|NA
CASSLWGAGTNYEQYF
TGTGCCAGCAGTTTATGGGGGGCGGGGACAAACTACGAGCAGTACTTC
>TRBV2|TRBD2|TRBJ2-1|NA
CASSSSGRAYNEQFF
TGTGCCAGCAGTAGTAGCGGGAGGGCCTACAATGAGCAGTTCTTC
>TRBV29-1|TRBD2|TRBJ2-7|NA
CSVEVRLAGARSYEQYF
TGCAGCGTTGAAGTGAGACTAGCGGGAGCCCGAAGCTACGAGCAGTACTTC
>TRBV27|NA|TRBJ2-2|NA
CASSLSLNTGELFF
TGTGCCAGCAGTTTAAGTCTGAACACCGGGGAGCTGTTTTTT
>TRBV5-1|TRBD2|TRBJ2-7|NA
CASSSAGGSHEQYF
TGCGCCAGCAGCTCGGCGGGGGGGTCCCACGAGCAGTACTTC
>TRBV28|NA|TRBJ2-4|NA
CASSSLIRGAKNIQYF
TGTGCCAGCAGTTCTCTTATCAGGGGTGCCAAAAACATTCAGTACTTC
>TRBV2|NA|TRBJ2-7|NA
CASSEGQGFVTSEQYF
TGTGCCAGCAGTGAGGGGCAGGGGTTTGTTACCTCCGAGCAGTACTTC
>TRBV7-8|NA|TRBJ1-4|NA
CASSFLDPGPTNEKLFF
TGTGCCAGCAGCTTCCTCGACCCCGGCCCAACTAATGAAAAACTGTTTTTT
>TRBV10-3|TRBD1|TRBJ2-5|NA
CAISFHRGETQYF
TGTGCCATCAGTTTTCACAGGGGAGAGACCCAGTACTTC
>TRBV7-9|NA|TRBJ1-2|NA
CASSLESMGSWGYTF
TGTGCCAGCAGCTTAGAGTCCATGGGAAGTTGGGGCTACACCTTC
>TRBV28|NA|TRBJ2-7|NA
CASSRSHEQYF
TGTGCCAGCAGCAGGAGTCACGAGCAGTACTTC
>TRBV25-1|TRBD1|TRBJ2-7|NA
CASIPRDREFEQYF
TGTGCCAGCATCCCCCGGGACAGGGAATTCGAGCAGTACTTC
>TRBV4-1|NA|TRBJ2-1|NA
CASSQDRDQLYNEQFF
TGCGCCAGCAGCCAAGATAGGGACCAATTATACAATGAGCAGTTCTTC
>TRBV5-6|TRBD2|TRBJ2-1|NA
CASSSRDYYNEQFF
TGTGCCAGCAGCTCCCGGGACTATTACAATGAGCAGTTCTTC
>TRBV9|NA|TRBJ2-1|NA
CASSAPRLAGDEQFF
TGTGCCAGCAGCGCCCCGCGACTGGCTGGGGATGAGCAGTTCTTC
>TRBV4-3|TRBD2|TRBJ2-1|NA
CASSPRDPLAGGPSDINEQFF
TGCGCCAGCAGCCCAAGAGACCCCTTAGCGGGAGGGCCGTCGGATATAAATGAGCAGTTCTTC
>TRBV6-1|TRBD2|TRBJ2-7|NA
CASVGAGTSGSEQYF
TGTGCCAGCGTCGGGGCCGGGACTAGCGGGAGCGAGCAGTACTTC
>TRBV12-5|NA|TRBJ2-2|NA
CASGIGTGELFF
TGTGCTAGTGGCATCGGGACCGGGGAGCTGTTTTTT